This T cell receptor (beta chain) was retrieved from a study of T cell responses to AZD1222 COVID-19 vaccine. Study background: Whether given at about 4 or about 12 weeks, second doses were pooled.

Germline CDR1 is SGHKS and CDR2 is YYEKEE (reference sequence). The CDR3 length is 16 residues. V lost 4 bases and J lost 3, with 18 bases in between. TCRdb's table, derived via immunoSEQ multiplex PCR, lists solely in-frame clones and lacks some. The sample includes more than 110,000 clones, over 75% seen only once; the top ten take around 8%. Study-level results: At study baseline, merely six AZD1222 recipients were seropositive. White British donors predominated, females outnumbered males, and clonal diversity was possibly underestimated.

This clone was seen a handful of times. Its matching antigen is unknown. This chain connects TRBV5-5 to TRBJ2-3, with a possible D match to TRBD1 (6 bases). The clonotype comes from an adult in good health. The source was peripheral blood, collected on day 0 of AZD1222 vaccination. The CDR3 DNA follows: TGTGCCAGCAGCCCAACAGGGACCCCATTGACAGATACGCAGTATTTT. This translates into CASSPTGTPLTDTQYF.